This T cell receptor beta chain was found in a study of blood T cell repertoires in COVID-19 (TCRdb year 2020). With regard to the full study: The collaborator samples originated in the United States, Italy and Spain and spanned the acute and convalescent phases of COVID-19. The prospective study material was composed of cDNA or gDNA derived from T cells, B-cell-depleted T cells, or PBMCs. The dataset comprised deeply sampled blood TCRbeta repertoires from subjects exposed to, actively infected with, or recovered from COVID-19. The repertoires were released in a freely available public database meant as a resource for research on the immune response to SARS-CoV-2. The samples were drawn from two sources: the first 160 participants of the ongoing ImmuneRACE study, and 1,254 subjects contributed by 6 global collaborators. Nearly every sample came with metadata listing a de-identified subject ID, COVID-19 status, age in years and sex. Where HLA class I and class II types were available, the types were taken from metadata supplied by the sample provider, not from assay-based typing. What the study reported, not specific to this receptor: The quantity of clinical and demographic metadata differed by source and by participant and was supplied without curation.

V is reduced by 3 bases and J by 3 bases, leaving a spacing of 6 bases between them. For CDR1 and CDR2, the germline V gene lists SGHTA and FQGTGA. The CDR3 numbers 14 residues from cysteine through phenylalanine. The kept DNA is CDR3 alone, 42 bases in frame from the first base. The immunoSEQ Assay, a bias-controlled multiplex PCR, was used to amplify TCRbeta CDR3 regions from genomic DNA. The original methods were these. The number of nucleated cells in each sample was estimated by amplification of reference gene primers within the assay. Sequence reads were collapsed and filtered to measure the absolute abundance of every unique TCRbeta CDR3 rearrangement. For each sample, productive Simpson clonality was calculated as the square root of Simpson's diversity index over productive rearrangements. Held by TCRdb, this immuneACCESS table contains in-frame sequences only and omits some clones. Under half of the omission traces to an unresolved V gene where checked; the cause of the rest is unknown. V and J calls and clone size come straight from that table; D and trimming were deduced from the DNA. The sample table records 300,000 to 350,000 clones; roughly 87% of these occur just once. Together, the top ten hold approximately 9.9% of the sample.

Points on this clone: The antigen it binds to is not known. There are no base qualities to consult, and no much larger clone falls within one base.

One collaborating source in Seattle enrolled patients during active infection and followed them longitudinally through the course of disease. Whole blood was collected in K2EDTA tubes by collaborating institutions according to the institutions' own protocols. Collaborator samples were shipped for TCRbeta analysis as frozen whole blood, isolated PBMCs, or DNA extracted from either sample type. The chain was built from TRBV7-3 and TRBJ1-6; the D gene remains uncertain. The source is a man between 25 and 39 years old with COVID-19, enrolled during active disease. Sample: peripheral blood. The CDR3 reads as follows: CASSFGLYNSPLHF. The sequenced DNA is TGTGCCAGCAGCTTTGGCCTCTATAATTCACCCCTCCACTTT.